This T cell receptor (beta chain) was observed in a study of response to subunit inactivated influenza vaccine. Regarding the study as a whole: Few new T cells, the authors suggested, are recruited by each seasonal influenza vaccination.

This clonotype was observed a handful of times. What it binds is not known. MiXCR, applied by TCRdb to the RT-PCR reads, yields one record per CDR3 protein. The profile shows 500,000 or so distinct CDR3 sequences, 16% of them singletons. Germline assignment: CDR1 KGHSH and CDR2 LQKENI. The V end was cut by 3 bases, the J end by 3 bases, with 9 bases between. The CDR3 consists of 14 residues. This sequence originates from a man aged 45 to 70 who received an inactivated influenza vaccine. This chain connects TRBV18 to TRBJ1-5; D gene ambiguous. The specimen was CD4+ T cells sorted from PBMCs, collected less than 30 months after vaccination. As DNA, the CDR3 is TGTGCCAGCTCACCTGCGCTGCTCAATCAGCCCCAGCATTTT. Translated, it gives CASSPALLNQPQHF.